This entry concerns a single T cell receptor (beta chain). Germline CDR1 MNHNY, CDR2 SVGAGI (reference sequence). Trimming took 7 bases from V and 1 from J, leaving 13 bases between them. This CDR3 has 14 residues. This sample is drawn from a study of siplizumab effects on memory and regulatory T cells. Assay: immunoSEQ multiplex PCR; the TCRdb copy retains only in-frame clones and omits some. The sample has tens of thousands of clones, roughly 86% seen once. Sequencing input: Tregs sorted from blood. The clonotype originates from a human donor in good health. The chain has TRBV6-6 and TRBJ1-1; tentatively, D is TRBD1 (5 bases). CDR3: CASTRDGRNTEAFF. For the CDR3, the DNA is TGTGCCAGCACCCGGGACGGGCGGAACACTGAAGCTTTCTTT.